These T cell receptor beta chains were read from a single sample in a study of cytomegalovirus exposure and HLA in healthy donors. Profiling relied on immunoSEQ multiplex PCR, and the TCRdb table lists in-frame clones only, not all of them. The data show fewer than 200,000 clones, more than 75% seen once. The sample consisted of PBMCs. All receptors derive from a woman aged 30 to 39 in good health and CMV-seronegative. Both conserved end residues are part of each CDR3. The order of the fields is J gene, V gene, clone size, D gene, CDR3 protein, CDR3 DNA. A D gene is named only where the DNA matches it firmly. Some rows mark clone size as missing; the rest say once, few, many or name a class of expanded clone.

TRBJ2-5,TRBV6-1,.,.,CASSEQGFRETQYF,TGTGCCAGCAGTGAACAGGGATTTAGAGAGACCCAGTACTTC
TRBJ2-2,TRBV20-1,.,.,CSARWGVELFF,TGCAGTGCTAGGTGGGGGGTGGAGCTGTTTTTT
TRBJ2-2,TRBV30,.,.,CAWSVRGTGELFF,TGTGCCTGGAGTGTTCGGGGGACCGGGGAGCTGTTTTTT
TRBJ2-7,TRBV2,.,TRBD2,CASKISGPSRGGQYF,TGTGCCAGCAAAATTTCGGGCCCCAGTCGCGGGGGGCAGTACTTC
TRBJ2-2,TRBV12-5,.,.,CASGLDTGSTGELFF,TGTGCTAGTGGTTTGGATACAGGGAGCACCGGGGAGCTGTTTTTT
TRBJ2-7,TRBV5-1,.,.,CASTEGTSYEQYF,TGCGCCAGTACCGAGGGGACTTCCTACGAGCAGTACTTC
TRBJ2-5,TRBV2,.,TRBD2,CASTEVRGGETQYF,TGTGCCAGCACCGAGGTGCGGGGGGGAGAGACCCAGTACTTC
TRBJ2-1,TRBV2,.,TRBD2,CASSGPRGAGNEQFF,TGTGCCAGCAGTGGACCGCGGGGGGCCGGGAATGAGCAGTTCTTC
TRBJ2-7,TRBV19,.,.,CASSYRGGEQYF,TGTGCCAGTAGCTACAGGGGGGGCGAGCAGTACTTC
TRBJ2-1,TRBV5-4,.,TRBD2,CASSPPGGNEQFF,TGTGCCAGCAGCCCCCCCGGGGGGAATGAGCAGTTCTTC
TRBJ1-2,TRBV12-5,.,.,CASGLLTDSANYGYTF,TGTGCTAGTGGTTTGCTGACAGACAGCGCTAACTATGGCTACACCTTC
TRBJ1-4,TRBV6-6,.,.,CASSYLREVLNEKLFF,TGTGCCAGCAGTTATCTCCGCGAGGTTTTGAATGAAAAACTGTTTTTT
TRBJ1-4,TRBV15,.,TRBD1,CATREDRENEKLFF,TGTGCCACTCGGGAGGACAGGGAAAATGAAAAACTGTTTTTT
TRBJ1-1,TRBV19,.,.,CASSPRGLRNTEAFF,TGTGCCAGTAGTCCCAGGGGCCTACGGAACACTGAAGCTTTCTTT
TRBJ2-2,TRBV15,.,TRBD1,CATSRDYPGQFNTGELFF,TGTGCCACCAGCAGAGATTATCCGGGACAGTTCAACACCGGGGAGCTGTTTTTT
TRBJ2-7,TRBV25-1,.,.,CASSDPRGTSRNYEQYF,TGTGCCAGCAGTGATCCAAGAGGCACCTCGAGAAACTACGAGCAGTACTTC
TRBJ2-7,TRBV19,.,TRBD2,CASKASGGERWEQYF,TGTGCCAGTAAGGCTAGCGGGGGGGAAAGGTGGGAGCAGTACTTC
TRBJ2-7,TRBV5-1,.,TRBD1,CASSWTTGPKLREQYF,TGCGCCAGCAGCTGGACGACAGGGCCCAAACTACGCGAGCAGTACTTC
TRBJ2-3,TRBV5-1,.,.,CASSSNPTTSTDTQYF,TGCGCCAGCAGCTCAAACCCGACTACTAGCACAGATACGCAGTATTTT
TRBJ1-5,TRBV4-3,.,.,CASSQDYQIRNQPQHF,TGCGCCAGCAGCCAAGACTACCAAATACGCAATCAGCCCCAGCATTTT
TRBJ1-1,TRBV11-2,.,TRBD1,CASSLGQGNTEAFF,TGTGCCAGCAGCTTGGGACAGGGGAACACTGAAGCTTTCTTT
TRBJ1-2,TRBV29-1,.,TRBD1,CSVVSPGQGSYGYTF,TGCAGCGTAGTATCACCGGGACAGGGGTCCTATGGCTACACCTTC
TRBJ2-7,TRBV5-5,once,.,CASSPLGEAYEQYF,TGTGCCAGCAGCCCGCTGGGGGAGGCCTACGAGCAGTACTTC
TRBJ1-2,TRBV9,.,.,CASGGPYGYTF,TGTGCCAGCGGTGGGCCCTATGGCTACACCTTC
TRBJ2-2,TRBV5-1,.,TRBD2,CASWPSGGGTGELFF,TGCGCCAGCTGGCCTAGCGGGGGAGGCACCGGGGAGCTGTTTTTT
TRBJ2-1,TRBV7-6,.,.,CASSVTQGRNEQFF,TGTGCCAGCAGTGTCACACAGGGACGTAATGAGCAGTTCTTC
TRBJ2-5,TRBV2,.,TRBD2,CASSEWAGGETQYF,TGTGCCAGCAGTGAATGGGCGGGGGGCGAGACCCAGTACTTC
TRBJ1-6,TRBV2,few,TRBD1,CASSNPGGTRSPLHF,TGTGCCAGCAGTAATCCAGGGGGCACACGTTCACCCCTCCACTTT
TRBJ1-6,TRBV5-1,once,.,CASSFAGPGYNSPLHF,TGCGCCAGCAGCTTCGCCGGGCCGGGGTATAATTCACCCCTCCACTTT
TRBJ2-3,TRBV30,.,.,CAWSLKGRLRTDTQYF,TGTGCCTGGAGTCTCAAGGGGCGACTCCGCACAGATACGCAGTATTTT
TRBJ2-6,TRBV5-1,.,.,CASSLAPTAQGLWGANVLTF,TGCGCCAGCAGCTTGGCACCGACCGCTCAGGGACTTTGGGGGGCCAACGTCCTGACTTTC
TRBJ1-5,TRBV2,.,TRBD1,CASRKEQGDNQPQHF,TGTGCCAGCAGGAAAGAACAGGGGGACAATCAGCCCCAGCATTTT
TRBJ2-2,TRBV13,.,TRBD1,CASSPQGTGSNTGELFF,TGTGCCAGCAGCCCCCAGGGGACAGGGAGCAACACCGGGGAGCTGTTTTTT
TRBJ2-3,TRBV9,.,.,CASSAILGSDTQYF,TGTGCCAGCAGCGCGATCCTGGGCTCAGATACGCAGTATTTT
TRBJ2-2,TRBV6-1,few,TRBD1,CASSVPGQGNTGELFF,TGTGCCAGCAGTGTACCGGGACAGGGAAACACCGGGGAGCTGTTTTTT
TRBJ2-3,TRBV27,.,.,CASTFVGGQDTQYF,TGTGCCAGCACCTTCGTTGGAGGTCAAGATACGCAGTATTTT
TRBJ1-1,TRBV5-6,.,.,CASSFEQGGMNTEAFF,TGTGCCAGCAGCTTCGAACAGGGAGGGATGAACACTGAAGCTTTCTTT
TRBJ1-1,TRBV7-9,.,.,CASRTTGSRNTEAFF,TGTGCCAGCAGGACTACAGGGTCGCGGAACACTGAAGCTTTCTTT
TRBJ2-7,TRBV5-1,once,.,CASSLLSDYEQYF,TGCGCCAGCAGCTTACTGAGCGACTACGAGCAGTACTTC
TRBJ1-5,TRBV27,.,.,CASSPLSGGYQPQHF,TGTGCCAGCAGCCCACTATCGGGGGGCTATCAGCCCCAGCATTTT
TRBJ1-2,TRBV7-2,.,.,CASSMGRGPFYGYTF,TGTGCCAGCAGCATGGGGCGGGGGCCTTTCTATGGCTACACCTTC
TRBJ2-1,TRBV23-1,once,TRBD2,CASSQRPATSGGVRYNEQFF,TGCGCCAGCAGTCAGCGACCGGCGACTAGCGGGGGGGTGAGGTACAATGAGCAGTTCTTC
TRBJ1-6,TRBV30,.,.,CAWSSLGAANSPLHF,TGTGCCTGGAGCTCCCTGGGCGCAGCTAATTCACCCCTCCACTTT